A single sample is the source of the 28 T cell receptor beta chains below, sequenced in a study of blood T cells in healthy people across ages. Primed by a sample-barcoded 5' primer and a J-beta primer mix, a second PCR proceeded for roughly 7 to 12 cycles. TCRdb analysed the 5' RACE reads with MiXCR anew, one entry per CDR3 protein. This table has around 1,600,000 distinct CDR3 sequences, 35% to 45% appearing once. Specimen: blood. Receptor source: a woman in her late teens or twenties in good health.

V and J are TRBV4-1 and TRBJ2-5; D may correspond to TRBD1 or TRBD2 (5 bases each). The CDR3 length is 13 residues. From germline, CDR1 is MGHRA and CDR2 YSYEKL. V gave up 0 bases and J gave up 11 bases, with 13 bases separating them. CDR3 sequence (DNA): TGCGCCAGCAGCCAAGATCCGGGACCTGTGCAGTACTTC. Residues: CASSQDPGPVQYF.

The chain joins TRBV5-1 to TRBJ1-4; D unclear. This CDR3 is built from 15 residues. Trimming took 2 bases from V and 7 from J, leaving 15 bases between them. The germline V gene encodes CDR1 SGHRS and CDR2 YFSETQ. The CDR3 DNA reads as TGCGCCAGCAGCTTCGGACCCGCGCGGGGTGAAAAACTGTTTTTT. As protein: CASSFGPARGEKLFF.

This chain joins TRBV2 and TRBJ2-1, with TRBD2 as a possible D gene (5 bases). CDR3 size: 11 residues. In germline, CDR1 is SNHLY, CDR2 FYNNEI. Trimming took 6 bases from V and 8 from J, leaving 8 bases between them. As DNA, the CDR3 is TGTGCCAGCAGCCAGCGGCATGAGCAGTTCTTC. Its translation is CASSQRHEQFF. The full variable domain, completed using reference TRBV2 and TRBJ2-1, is EPEVTQTPSHQVTQMGQEVILRCVPISNHLYFYWYRQILGQKVEFLVSFYNNEISEKSEIFDDQFSVERPDGSNFTLKIRSTKLEDSAMYFCASSQRHEQFFGPGTRLTVL.

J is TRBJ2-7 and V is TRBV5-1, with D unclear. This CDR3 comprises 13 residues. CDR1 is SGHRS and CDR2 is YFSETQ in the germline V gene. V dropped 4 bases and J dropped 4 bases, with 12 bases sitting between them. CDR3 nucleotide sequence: TGCGCCAGCAGCAATCGACCGGGTTACGAGCAGTACTTC. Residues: CASSNRPGYEQYF. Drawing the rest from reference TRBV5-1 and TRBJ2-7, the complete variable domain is KAGVTQTPRYLIKTRGQQVTLSCSPISGHRSVSWYQQTPGQGLQFLFEYFSETQRNKGNFPGRFSGRQFSNSRSEMNVSTLELGDSALYLCASSNRPGYEQYFGPGTRLTVT.

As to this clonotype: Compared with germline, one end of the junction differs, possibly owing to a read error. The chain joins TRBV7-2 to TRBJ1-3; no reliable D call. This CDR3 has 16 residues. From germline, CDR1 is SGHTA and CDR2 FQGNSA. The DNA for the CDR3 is TGTGCCAGCAGCTCCTCTACACCAAGCTCTGGAAACGCCATATATTTT. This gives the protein CASSSSTPSSGNAIYF.

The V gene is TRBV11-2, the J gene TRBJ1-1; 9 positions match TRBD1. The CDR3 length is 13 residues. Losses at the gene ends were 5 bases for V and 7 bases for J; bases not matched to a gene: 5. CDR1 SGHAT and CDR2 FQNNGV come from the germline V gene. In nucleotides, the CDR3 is TGTGCCAGCAGCCCTCCGACAGGGGGTGAAGCTTTCTTT. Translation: CASSPPTGGEAFF.

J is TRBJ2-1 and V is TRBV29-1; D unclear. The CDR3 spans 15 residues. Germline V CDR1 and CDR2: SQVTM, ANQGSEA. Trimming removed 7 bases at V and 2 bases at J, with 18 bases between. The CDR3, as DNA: TGCAGCGCGTCCCGAAGCGCTTCCCCCTACAATGAGCAGTTCTTC. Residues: CSASRSASPYNEQFF.

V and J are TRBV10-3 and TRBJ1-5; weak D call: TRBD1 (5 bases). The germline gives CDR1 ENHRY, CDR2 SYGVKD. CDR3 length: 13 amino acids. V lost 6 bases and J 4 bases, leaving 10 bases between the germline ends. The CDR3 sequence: CAIRRDVNQPQHF. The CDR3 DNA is TGTGCCATCAGGCGGGACGTTAATCAGCCCCAGCATTTT.

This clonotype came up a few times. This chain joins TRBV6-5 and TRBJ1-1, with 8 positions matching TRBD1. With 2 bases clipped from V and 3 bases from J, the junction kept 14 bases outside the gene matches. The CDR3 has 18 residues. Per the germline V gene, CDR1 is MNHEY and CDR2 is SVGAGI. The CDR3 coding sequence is TGTGCCAGCAGTTACGGATCTGGACAGGGCAGGGGGTACACTGAAGCTTTCTTT. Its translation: CASSYGSGQGRGYTEAFF.

CDR3 amino acids: CATVASGGYNEQFF. The CDR3 nucleotides are TGTGCCACCGTTGCGAGCGGGGGCTACAATGAGCAGTTCTTC. The V call is TRBV7-9, the J call TRBJ2-1; the match to TRBD2 covers 8 bases. The V and J ends lost 10 bases and 3 bases, in that order; junction bases with no gene match: 8. This CDR3 has 14 residues. The germline V gene has CDR1 SEHNR and CDR2 FQNEAQ (reference sequence).

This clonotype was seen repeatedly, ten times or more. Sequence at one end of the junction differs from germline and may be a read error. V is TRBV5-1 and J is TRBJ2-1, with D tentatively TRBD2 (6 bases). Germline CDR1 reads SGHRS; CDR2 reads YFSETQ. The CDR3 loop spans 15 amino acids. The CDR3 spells CASSLGLANYNEQFF. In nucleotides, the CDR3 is TGTGCCAGCAGCTTGGGCCTAGCGAACTACAATGAGCAGTTCTTC.

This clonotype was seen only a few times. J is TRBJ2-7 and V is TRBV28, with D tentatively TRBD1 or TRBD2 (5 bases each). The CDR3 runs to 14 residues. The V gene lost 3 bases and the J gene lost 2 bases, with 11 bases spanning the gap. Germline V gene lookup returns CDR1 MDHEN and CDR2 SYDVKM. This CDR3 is CASSFRGQTYEQYF. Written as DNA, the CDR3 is TGTGCCAGCAGTTTTCGGGGCCAAACCTACGAGCAGTACTTC.

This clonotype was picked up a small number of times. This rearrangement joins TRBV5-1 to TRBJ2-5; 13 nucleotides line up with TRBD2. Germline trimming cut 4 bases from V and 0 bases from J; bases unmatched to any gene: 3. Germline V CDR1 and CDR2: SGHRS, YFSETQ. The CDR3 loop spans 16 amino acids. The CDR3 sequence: CASSKGTSGNQETQYF. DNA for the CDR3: TGCGCCAGCAGCAAAGGGACTAGCGGGAACCAAGAGACCCAGTACTTC.

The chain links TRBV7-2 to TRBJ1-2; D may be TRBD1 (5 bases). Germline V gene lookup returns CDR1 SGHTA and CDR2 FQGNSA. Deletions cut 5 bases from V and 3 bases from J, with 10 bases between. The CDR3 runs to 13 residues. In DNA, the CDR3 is TGTGCCAGCAGCCCGACAGCCTACTATGGCTACACCTTC. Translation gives CASSPTAYYGYTF.

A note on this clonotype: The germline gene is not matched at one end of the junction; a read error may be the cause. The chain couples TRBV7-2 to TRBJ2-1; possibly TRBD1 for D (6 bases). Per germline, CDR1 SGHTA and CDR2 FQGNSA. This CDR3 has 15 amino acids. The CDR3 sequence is CASNLDRSYCNEQFF. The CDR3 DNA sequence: TGTGCCAGCAACTTAGACAGGAGTTACTGCAATGAGCAGTTCTTC.

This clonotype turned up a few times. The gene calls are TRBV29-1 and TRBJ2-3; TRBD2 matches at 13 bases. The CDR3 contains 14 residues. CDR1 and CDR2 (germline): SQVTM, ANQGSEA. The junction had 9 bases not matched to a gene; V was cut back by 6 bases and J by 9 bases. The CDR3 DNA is TGCAGCGTCCGGACTAGCGGGGGTACGGGGACGCAGTATTTT. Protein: CSVRTSGGTGTQYF.

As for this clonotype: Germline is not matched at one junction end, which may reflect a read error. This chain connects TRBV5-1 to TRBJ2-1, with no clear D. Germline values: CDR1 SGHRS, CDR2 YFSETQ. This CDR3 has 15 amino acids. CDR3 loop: CASSLAGPSYNERFF. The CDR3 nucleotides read TGCGCCAGCAGCTTGGCGGGTCCCTCCTACAATGAGCGGTTCTTC.

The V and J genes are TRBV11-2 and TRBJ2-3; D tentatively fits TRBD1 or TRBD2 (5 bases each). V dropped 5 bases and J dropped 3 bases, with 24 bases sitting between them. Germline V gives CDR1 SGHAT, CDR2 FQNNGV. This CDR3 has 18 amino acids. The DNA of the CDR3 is TGTGCCAGCAGCCTGCTCAAGAGGGGCCGACGACGTACAGATACGCAGTATTTT. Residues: CASSLLKRGRRRTDTQYF.

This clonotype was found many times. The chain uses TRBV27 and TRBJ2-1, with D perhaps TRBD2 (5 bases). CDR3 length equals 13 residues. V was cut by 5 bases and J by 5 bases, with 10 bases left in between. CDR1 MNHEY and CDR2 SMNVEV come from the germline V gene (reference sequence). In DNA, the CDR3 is TGTGCCAGCAGTCCCCGGGGTCACAATGAGCAGTTCTTC. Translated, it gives CASSPRGHNEQFF.

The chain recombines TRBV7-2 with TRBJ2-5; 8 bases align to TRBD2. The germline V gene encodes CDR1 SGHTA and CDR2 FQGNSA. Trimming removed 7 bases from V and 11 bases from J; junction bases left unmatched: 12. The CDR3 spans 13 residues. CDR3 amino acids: CASNEAGVNEQYF. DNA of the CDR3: TGTGCCAGCAACGAAGCGGGAGTGAATGAGCAGTACTTC.

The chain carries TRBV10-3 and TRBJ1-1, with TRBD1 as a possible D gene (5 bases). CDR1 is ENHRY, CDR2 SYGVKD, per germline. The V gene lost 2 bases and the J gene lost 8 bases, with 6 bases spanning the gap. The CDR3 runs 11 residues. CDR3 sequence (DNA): TGTGCCATCAGTGAGGGGGGAGAAGCTTTCTTT. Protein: CAISEGGEAFF.

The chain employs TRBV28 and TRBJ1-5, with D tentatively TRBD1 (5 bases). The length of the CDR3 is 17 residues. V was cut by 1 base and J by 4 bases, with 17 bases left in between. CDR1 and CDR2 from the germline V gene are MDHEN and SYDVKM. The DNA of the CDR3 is TGTGCCAGCAGTTTATTTATGGGGCCGGCAGAGAATCAGCCCCAGCATTTT. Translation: CASSLFMGPAENQPQHF.

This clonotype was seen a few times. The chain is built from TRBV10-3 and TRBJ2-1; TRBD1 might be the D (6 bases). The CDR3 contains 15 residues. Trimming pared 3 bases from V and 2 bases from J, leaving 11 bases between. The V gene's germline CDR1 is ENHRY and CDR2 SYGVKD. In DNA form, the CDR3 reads TGTGCCATCAGTGAATCCGGACAGCCCTACAATGAGCAGTTCTTC. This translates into CAISESGQPYNEQFF.

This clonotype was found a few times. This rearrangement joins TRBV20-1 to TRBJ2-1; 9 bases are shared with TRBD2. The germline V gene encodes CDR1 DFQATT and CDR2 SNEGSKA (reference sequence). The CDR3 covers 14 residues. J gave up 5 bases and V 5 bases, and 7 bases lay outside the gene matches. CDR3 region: CSAQRTSVNNEQFF. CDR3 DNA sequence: TGCAGTGCTCAACGGACTAGCGTTAACAATGAGCAGTTCTTC.

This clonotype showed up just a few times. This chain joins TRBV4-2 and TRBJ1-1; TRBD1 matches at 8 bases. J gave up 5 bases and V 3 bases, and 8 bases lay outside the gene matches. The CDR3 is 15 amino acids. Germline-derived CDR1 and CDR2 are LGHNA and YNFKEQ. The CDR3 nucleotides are TGTGCCAGCAGCCAGCACAGGGGGACGAAGACTGAAGCTTTCTTT. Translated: CASSQHRGTKTEAFF.

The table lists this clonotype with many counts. The CDR3 sequence: CASRSGTPLVGYTF. In DNA form, the CDR3 reads TGTGCCAGCAGATCTGGGACACCATTGGTAGGCTACACCTTC. V usage is TRBV2 and J usage is TRBJ1-2; possibly TRBD1 for D (6 bases). Germline assignment: CDR1 SNHLY and CDR2 FYNNEI. CDR3 length: 14 amino acids. The V and J ends lost 6 bases and 8 bases respectively, with 19 bases between them. The full variable domain, with the rest looked up from reference TRBV2 and TRBJ1-2, is EPEVTQTPSHQVTQMGQEVILRCVPISNHLYFYWYRQILGQKVEFLVSFYNNEISEKSEIFDDQFSVERPDGSNFTLKIRSTKLEDSAMYFCASRSGTPLVGYTFGSGTRLTVV.

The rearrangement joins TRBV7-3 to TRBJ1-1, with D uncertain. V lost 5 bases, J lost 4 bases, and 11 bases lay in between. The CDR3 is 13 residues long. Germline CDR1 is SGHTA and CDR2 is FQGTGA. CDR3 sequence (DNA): TGTGCCAGCAGCCGAGTAAAAGCCACTGAAGCTTTCTTT. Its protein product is CASSRVKATEAFF. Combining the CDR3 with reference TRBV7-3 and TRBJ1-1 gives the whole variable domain GAGVSQTPSNKVTEKGKYVELRCDPISGHTALYWYRQSLGQGPEFLIYFQGTGAADDSGLPNDRFFAVRPEGSVSTLKIQRTERGDSAVYLCASSRVKATEAFFGQGTRLTVV.

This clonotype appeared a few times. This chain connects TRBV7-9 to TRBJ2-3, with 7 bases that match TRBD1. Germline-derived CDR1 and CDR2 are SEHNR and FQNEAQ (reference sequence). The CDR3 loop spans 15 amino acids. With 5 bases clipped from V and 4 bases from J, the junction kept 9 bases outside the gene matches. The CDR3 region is CASSPGQAGPDTQYF. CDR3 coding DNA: TGTGCCAGCAGCCCCGGACAGGCGGGCCCAGATACGCAGTATTTT. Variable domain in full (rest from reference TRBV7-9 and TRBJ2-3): DTGVSQNPRHKITKRGQNVTFRCDPISEHNRLYWYRQTLGQGPEFLTYFQNEAQLEKSRLLSDRFSAERPKGSFSTLEIQRTEQGDSAMYLCASSPGQAGPDTQYFGPGTRLTVL.